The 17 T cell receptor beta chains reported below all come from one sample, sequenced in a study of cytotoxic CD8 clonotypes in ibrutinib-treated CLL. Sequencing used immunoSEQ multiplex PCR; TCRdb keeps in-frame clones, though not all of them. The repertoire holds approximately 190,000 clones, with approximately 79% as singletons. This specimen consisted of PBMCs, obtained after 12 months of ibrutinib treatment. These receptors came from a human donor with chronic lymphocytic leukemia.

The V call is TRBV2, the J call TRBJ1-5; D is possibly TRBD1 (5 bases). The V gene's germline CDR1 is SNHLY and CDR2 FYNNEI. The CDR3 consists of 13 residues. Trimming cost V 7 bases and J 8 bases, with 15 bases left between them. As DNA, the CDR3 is TGTGCCAGCAAAGCTGGGGGTTGGAAGCCCCAGCATTTT. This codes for CASKAGGWKPQHF.

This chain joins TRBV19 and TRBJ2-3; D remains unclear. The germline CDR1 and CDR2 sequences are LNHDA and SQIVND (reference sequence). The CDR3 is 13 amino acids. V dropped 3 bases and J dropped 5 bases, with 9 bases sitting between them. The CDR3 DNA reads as TGTGCCAGTAGTATCCCCCTCCGAGATACGCAGTATTTT. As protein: CASSIPLRDTQYF.

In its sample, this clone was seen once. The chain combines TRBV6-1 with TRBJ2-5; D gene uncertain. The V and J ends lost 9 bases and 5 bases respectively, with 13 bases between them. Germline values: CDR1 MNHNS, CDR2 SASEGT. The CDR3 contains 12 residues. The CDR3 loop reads CASSGVTETQYF. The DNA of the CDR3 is TGTGCCAGTTCGGGTGTGACGGAGACCCAGTACTTC.

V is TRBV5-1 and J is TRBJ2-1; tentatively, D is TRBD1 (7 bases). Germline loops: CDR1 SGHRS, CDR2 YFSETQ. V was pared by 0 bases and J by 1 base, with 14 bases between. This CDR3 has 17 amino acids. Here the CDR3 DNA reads TGCGCCAGCAGCTTGGGATTCCAGGGGGGATCCTACAATGAGCAGTTCTTC. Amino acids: CASSLGFQGGSYNEQFF.

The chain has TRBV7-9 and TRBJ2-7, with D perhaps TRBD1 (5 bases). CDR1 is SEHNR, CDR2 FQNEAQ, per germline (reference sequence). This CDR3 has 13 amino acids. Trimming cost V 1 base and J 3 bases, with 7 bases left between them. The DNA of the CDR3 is TGTGCCAGCAGCTTAGGACAGAACTACGAGCAGTACTTC. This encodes CASSLGQNYEQYF.

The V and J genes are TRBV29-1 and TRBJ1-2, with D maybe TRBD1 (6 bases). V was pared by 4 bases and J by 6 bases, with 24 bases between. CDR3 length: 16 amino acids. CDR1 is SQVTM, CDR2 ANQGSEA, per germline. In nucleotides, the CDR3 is TGCAGCGTTGTGGGGTTCCAGGGGACACGCCGCGATGGCTACACCTTC. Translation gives CSVVGFQGTRRDGYTF.

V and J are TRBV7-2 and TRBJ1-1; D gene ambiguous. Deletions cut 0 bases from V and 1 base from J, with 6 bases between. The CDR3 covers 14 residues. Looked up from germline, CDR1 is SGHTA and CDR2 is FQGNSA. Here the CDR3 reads CASSLAQANTEAFF. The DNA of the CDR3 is TGTGCCAGCAGCTTAGCGCAGGCGAACACTGAAGCTTTCTTT.

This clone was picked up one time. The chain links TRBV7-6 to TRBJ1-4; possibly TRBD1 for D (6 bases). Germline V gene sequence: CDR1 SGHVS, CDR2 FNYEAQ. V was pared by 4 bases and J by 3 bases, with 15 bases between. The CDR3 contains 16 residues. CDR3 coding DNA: TGTGCCAGCAGCTCCTCGGTGAGGGGGGCTAATGAAAAACTGTTTTTT. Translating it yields CASSSSVRGANEKLFF.

The CDR3 here is CASSRDTSGRAYEQFF. The CDR3 region has the DNA TGTGCCAGCAGCCGCGACACTAGCGGGAGGGCCTATGAGCAGTTCTTC. The V gene is TRBV4-2, the J gene TRBJ2-1; 13 nucleotides agree with TRBD2. V shed 4 bases and J 8 bases; nucleotides not matched to a gene: 8. This CDR3 is built from 16 residues. The germline CDR1 and CDR2 sequences are LGHNA and YNFKEQ.

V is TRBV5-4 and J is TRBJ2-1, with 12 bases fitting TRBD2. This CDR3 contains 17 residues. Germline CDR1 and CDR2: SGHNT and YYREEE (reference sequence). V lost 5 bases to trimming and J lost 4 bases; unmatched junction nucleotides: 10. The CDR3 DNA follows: TGTGCCAGCAGTTACCCTCTGACTAGCGGGGGTTACAATGAGCAGTTCTTC. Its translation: CASSYPLTSGGYNEQFF. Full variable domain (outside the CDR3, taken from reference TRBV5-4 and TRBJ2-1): ETGVTQSPTHLIKTRGQQVTLRCSSQSGHNTVSWYQQALGQGPQFIFQYYREEENGRGNFPPRFSGLQFPNYSSELNVNALELDDSALYLCASSYPLTSGGYNEQFFGPGTRLTVL.

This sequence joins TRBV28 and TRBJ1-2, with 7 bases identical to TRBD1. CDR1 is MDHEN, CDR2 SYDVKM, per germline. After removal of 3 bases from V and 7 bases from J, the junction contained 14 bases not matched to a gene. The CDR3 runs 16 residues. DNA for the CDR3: TGTGCCAGCAGTTTGGGCCAGGGGGTTCTTTTAGGTGGCTACACCTTC. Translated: CASSLGQGVLLGGYTF.

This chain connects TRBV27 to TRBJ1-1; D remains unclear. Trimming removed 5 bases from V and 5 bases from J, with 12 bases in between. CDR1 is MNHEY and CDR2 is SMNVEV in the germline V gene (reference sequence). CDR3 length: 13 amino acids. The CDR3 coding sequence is TGTGCCAGCAGTGGGTGGGTTGGGACTGAAGCTTTCTTT. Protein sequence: CASSGWVGTEAFF.

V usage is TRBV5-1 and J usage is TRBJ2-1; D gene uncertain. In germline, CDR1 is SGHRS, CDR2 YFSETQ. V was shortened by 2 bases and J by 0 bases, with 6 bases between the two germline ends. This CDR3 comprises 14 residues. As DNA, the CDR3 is TGCGCCAGCAGCTTAACGAGCTCCTACAATGAGCAGTTCTTC. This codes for CASSLTSSYNEQFF.

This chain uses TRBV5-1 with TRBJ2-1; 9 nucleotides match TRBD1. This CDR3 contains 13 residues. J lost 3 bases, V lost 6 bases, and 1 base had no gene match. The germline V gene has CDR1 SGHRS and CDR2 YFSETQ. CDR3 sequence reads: CASMDRGYNEQFF. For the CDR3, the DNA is TGCGCCAGCATGGACAGGGGCTACAATGAGCAGTTCTTC.

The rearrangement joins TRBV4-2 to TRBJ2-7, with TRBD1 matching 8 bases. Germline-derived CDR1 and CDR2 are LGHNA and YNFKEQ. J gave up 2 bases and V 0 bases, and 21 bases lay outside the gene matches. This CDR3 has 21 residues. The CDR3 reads CASSQDKGYWGTGQVPYEQYF. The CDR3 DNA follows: TGTGCCAGCAGCCAAGATAAGGGGTATTGGGGCACGGGACAGGTTCCCTACGAGCAGTACTTC.

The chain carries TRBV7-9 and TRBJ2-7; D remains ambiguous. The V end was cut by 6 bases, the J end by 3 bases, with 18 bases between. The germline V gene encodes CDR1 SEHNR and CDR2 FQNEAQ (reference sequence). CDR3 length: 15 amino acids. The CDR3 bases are TGTGCCAGCAGGCAGACGGTAGCTCCTTTCTACGAGCAGTACTTC. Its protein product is CASRQTVAPFYEQYF.

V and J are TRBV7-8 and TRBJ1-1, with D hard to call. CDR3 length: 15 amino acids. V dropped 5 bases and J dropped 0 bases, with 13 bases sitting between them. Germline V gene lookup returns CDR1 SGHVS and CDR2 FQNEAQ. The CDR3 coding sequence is TGTGCCAGCAGCCCGGAAGGCATAATGAACACTGAAGCTTTCTTT. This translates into CASSPEGIMNTEAFF.